This T cell receptor (beta chain) appears in the sequencing data of a study of blood T cell repertoires in COVID-19. Overall study context: Italy, Spain and the United States were the sources of the convalescent and acute COVID-19 samples. Sample material is recorded as cDNA or gDNA derived from T cells, B-cell-depleted T cells, or PBMCs.

Produced via immunoSEQ multiplex PCR; TCRdb's table is partial and in-frame only. The sample consists of around 200,000 clones, approximately 91% of them appearing once. This receptor was taken from a man younger than 30 with active or convalescent COVID-19. Sequencing used peripheral blood.

DNA of the CDR3: TGTGCCAGCAGCATCTTAAGAGAGAACACTGAAGCTTTCTTT. Residues: CASSILRENTEAFF. The chain is built from TRBV7-9 and TRBJ1-1, with D uncertain. V lost 5 bases, J lost 1 base, and 11 bases lay in between. This CDR3 is built from 14 residues. Germline V gene data show CDR1 as SEHNR and CDR2 as FQNEAQ (reference sequence).